Following are 10 T cell receptor beta chains from one sample sequenced in a study of early T cells in non-severe SARS-CoV-2 infection. TCRdb re-called the 5' RACE reads with MiXCR, one entry per CDR3 protein. The sample includes roughly 100,000 distinct CDR3 sequences, around 14% seen only once; the top ten take over 5%. Material: whole blood. The receptors derive from an adult who was a healthcare worker with PCR-confirmed SARS-CoV-2 infection or an uninfected control (not recorded which).

This clonotype was detected a few times. This chain connects TRBV29-1 to TRBJ2-1; D possibly corresponds to TRBD2 (6 bases). Per the germline V gene, CDR1 is SQVTM and CDR2 is ANQGSEA. The length of the CDR3 is 13 residues. V was cut by 1 base and J by 3 bases, with 7 bases left in between. DNA for the CDR3: TGCAGCGTTGAAGTGGGGGGCTACAATGAGCAGTTCTTC. The encoded protein is CSVEVGGYNEQFF.

This clonotype was seen a handful of times. V gene TRBV7-9 combines with J gene TRBJ2-2; no reliable D call. This CDR3 has 16 amino acids. Germline V CDR1 and CDR2: SEHNR, FQNEAQ (reference sequence). V gave up 6 bases and J gave up 7 bases, with 21 bases separating them. The CDR3 coding sequence is TGTGCCAGCAGTTTCAACCCCCTGACGGGCGGCGGGGAGCTGTTTTTT. Translating it yields CASSFNPLTGGGELFF.

This clonotype was counted between two and nine times. The chain is built from TRBV20-1 and TRBJ2-1; 8 bases match TRBD2. The CDR3 has 18 residues. CDR1 is DFQATT, CDR2 SNEGSKA, per germline (reference sequence). The V and J ends lost 3 bases and 0 bases, in that order; junction bases with no gene match: 13. CDR3 coding DNA: TGCAGTGCTAGGGGTCCACGGGAGGGCCAGAGCTCCTACAATGAGCAGTTCTTC. Translated, it gives CSARGPREGQSSYNEQFF.

This clonotype appeared many times. The chain links TRBV14 to TRBJ2-1; perhaps D is TRBD1 or TRBD2 (5 bases each). V was clipped by 7 bases and J by 6 bases, with 13 bases between them. The germline CDR1 and CDR2 sequences are SGHDN and FVKESK. This CDR3 contains 13 residues. CDR3 nucleotides: TGTGCCAGCAATGGTGGGGGTCGCAATGAGCAGTTCTTC. Translating it yields CASNGGGRNEQFF.

This clonotype has just a few counts. The chain recombines TRBV28 with TRBJ1-1; 8 bases agree with TRBD1. The germline V gene has CDR1 MDHEN and CDR2 SYDVKM. The CDR3 contains 13 residues. V dropped 5 bases and J dropped 4; count of bases not matched to a gene: 3. The CDR3 DNA follows: TGTGCCAGCAGTCGGACAGGGTCCACTGAAGCTTTCTTT. It yields the protein CASSRTGSTEAFF.

This clonotype has a count of ten or more. The chain recombines TRBV11-2 with TRBJ2-7; D is uncertain. The V end lost 5 bases, the J end lost 6 bases, and 11 bases lay between the germline ends. CDR1 is SGHAT and CDR2 is FQNNGV in the germline V gene. The CDR3 sequence is 12 residues long. The CDR3 loop reads CASSLNLSEQYF. The CDR3 coding sequence is TGTGCCAGCAGCCTTAATTTGAGCGAGCAGTACTTC.

This clonotype was seen many times. The genes are TRBV4-1 and TRBJ2-3; D remains unclear. This CDR3 has 17 amino acids. V lost 1 base and J lost 5, with 19 bases in between. Germline loops: CDR1 MGHRA, CDR2 YSYEKL. CDR3 in amino acids: CASSQGLVGLFRDTQYF. CDR3 nucleotide sequence: TGCGCCAGCAGCCAAGGGTTAGTAGGGCTCTTTAGAGATACGCAGTATTTT.

There are many counts of this clonotype. This rearrangement joins TRBV5-4 to TRBJ2-3; D uncertain. The CDR3 contains 13 residues. Trimming left V 0 bases short and J 4 bases short, with 6 bases between. The germline gives CDR1 SGHNT, CDR2 YYREEE (reference sequence). DNA for the CDR3: TGTGCCAGCAGCTTGGGTCTGGCAGATACGCAGTATTTT. Amino acids: CASSLGLADTQYF.

This clonotype was counted at least ten times. The chain links TRBV20-1 to TRBJ1-1, with TRBD1 identical over 7 bases. Per germline, CDR1 DFQATT and CDR2 SNEGSKA (reference sequence). The CDR3 has 14 amino acids. J was trimmed by 3 bases and V by 8 bases; bases with no gene match: 12. The CDR3 nucleotides are TGCAGTCGGGCGCGGGGGACAGCATACACTGAAGCTTTCTTT. Residues: CSRARGTAYTEAFF.

This clonotype was seen a few times. This sequence joins TRBV3-1 and TRBJ1-3; 7 nucleotides align to TRBD1. CDR3 length: 14 residues. V shed 3 bases, J shed 4 bases, and the junction held 3 bases outside the gene matches. Germline V CDR1 and CDR2: LGHDT, YNNKEL (reference sequence). CDR3 coding DNA: TGTGCCAGCAGCCAGGGACAGATCGGAAACACCATATATTTT. As protein: CASSQGQIGNTIYF. Using reference TRBV3-1 and TRBJ1-3 for the parts outside the CDR3, the full variable domain is DTAVSQTPKYLVTQMGNDKSIKCEQNLGHDTMYWYKQDSKKFLKIMFSYNNKELIINETVPNRFSPKSPDKAHLNLHINSLELGDSAVYFCASSQGQIGNTIYFGEGSWLTVV.